These 25 T cell receptor beta chains originate from one sample sequenced in a study of Graves' ophthalmopathy and Graves' hyperthyroidism. As the template, RNA transcripts were used to amplify TCR beta CDR3 regions. In the first round, RT-PCR was carried out with HTBI primers, and a multiplex PCR formed the second round. TCRdb re-called the multiplex PCR reads with MiXCR, one entry per CDR3 protein. The table records around 400,000 distinct CDR3 sequences, 20% to 25% of them present only once. Specimen: peripheral blood. The receptors come from a woman aged 18-30 years with stable Graves' hyperthyroidism.

The rearrangement links TRBV10-3 to TRBJ2-3; 14 positions match TRBD2. CDR1 is ENHRY, CDR2 SYGVKD, per germline. V gave up 4 bases and J gave up 4 bases; unmatched junction bases: 7. The CDR3 spans 17 residues. CDR3 coding DNA: TGTGCCATCAGTGTGACTAGCGGGAGGGCCGGGGCAGATACGCAGTATTTT. Amino acid sequence: CAISVTSGRAGADTQYF.

This clonotype was observed at least ten times. The chain joins TRBV7-9 to TRBJ1-2; TRBD1 agrees at 10 bases. The CDR3 consists of 15 residues. Germline lookup yields CDR1 SEHNR and CDR2 FQNEAQ (reference sequence). The junction had 10 bases not matched to a gene; V was cut back by 5 bases and J by 7 bases. The CDR3 protein is CASSIGGQGFSGYTF. The CDR3 DNA reads TGTGCCAGCAGCATCGGGGGACAGGGGTTTTCTGGCTACACCTTC.

The chain joins TRBV4-1 to TRBJ2-5, with D unclear. The germline gives CDR1 MGHRA, CDR2 YSYEKL. The CDR3 extends over 14 amino acids. V dropped 0 bases and J dropped 5 bases, with 10 bases sitting between them. The CDR3 here is CASSQDLLLETQYF. The CDR3 DNA sequence: TGCGCCAGCAGCCAAGACCTTCTCCTCGAGACCCAGTACTTC.

Many counts were recorded for this clonotype. The chain uses TRBV6-2 or TRBV6-3 and TRBJ2-7; 7 bases fit TRBD2. V lost 4 bases to trimming and J lost 6 bases; unmatched junction nucleotides: 9. CDR3 length equals 14 residues. The V gene's germline CDR1 is MNHEY and CDR2 SVGEGT. In nucleotides, the CDR3 is TGTGCCAGCAGTTCGGACACTAGCGCAGCCGAGCAGTACTTC. This gives the protein CASSSDTSAAEQYF.

This clonotype was observed many times. A much more abundant neighbour one base away suggests this may be a read error. The CDR3 DNA reads TGTGCCAGCAGTTACTCTTACGGGAGCACAGAGACCAAGTACTTC. The encoded protein is CASSYSYGSTETKYF. This chain joins TRBV6-5 and TRBJ2-5, with D possibly matching TRBD2 (6 bases). This CDR3 is 15 amino acids long. Germline values: CDR1 MNHEY, CDR2 SVGAGI.

This clonotype was detected a few times. The rearrangement joins TRBV27 to TRBJ1-2; 8 bases are a match to TRBD1. The J segment lost 7 bases and the V segment lost 5 bases, leaving 15 bases of the junction unmatched. Germline-derived CDR1 and CDR2 are MNHEY and SMNVEV (reference sequence). The CDR3 has 16 residues. The CDR3 DNA reads as TGTGCCAGCAGTCTCTCCCATCTGACAGGGGCTTCTGGCTACACCTTC. Translated: CASSLSHLTGASGYTF.

This clonotype was found many times. The chain carries TRBV7-6 and TRBJ2-7; D gene ambiguous. Trimming shortened V by 1 base and J by 4 bases, and 11 bases separated the two germline ends. Per germline, CDR1 SGHVS and CDR2 FNYEAQ. This CDR3 has 14 residues. This CDR3 is CASSLGDRLYEQYF. The CDR3 DNA sequence: TGTGCCAGCAGCTTAGGGGATCGCCTTTACGAGCAGTACTTC.

This clonotype showed up many times. The chain links TRBV12-3 or TRBV12-4 to TRBJ2-5, with D possibly being TRBD1 (6 bases). This CDR3 comprises 14 residues. V was pared by 6 bases and J by 7 bases, with 18 bases between. The CDR3: CASSPGGQKGTQYF. For the CDR3, the DNA is TGTGCCAGCAGCCCTGGCGGACAGAAGGGGACCCAGTACTTC.

This clonotype was detected ten times or more. The chain employs TRBV6-2 or TRBV6-3 and TRBJ2-7; D is possibly TRBD2 (6 bases). V gave up 3 bases and J gave up 3 bases, with 15 bases separating them. CDR1 is MNHEY, CDR2 SVGEGT, per germline. This CDR3 has 15 amino acids. DNA for the CDR3: TGTGCCAGCAGTTATGCCTCTAGCGCAGACTACGAGCAGTACTTC. Its protein is CASSYASSADYEQYF.

This clonotype has a count of ten or more. This CDR3 reads CASSYSQGHQETQYF. In DNA form, the CDR3 reads TGTGCCAGCAGTTACTCGCAGGGTCACCAAGAGACCCAGTACTTC. The chain links TRBV6-5 to TRBJ2-5; tentatively, D is TRBD1 (5 bases). This CDR3 region has 15 residues. Trimming shortened V by 0 bases and J by 0 bases, and 8 bases separated the two germline ends. Looked up from germline, CDR1 is MNHEY and CDR2 is SVGAGI.

Ten or more counts support this clonotype. J is TRBJ1-2 and V is TRBV24-1, with D tentatively TRBD1 (6 bases). The germline V gene has CDR1 KGHDR and CDR2 SFDVKD. V was trimmed by 3 bases and J by 1 base, leaving 11 bases between them. The CDR3 spans 15 residues. CDR3 coding DNA: TGTGCCACCAGTGATGGGGGCAGCAGTAACTATGGCTACACCTTC. Protein: CATSDGGSSNYGYTF.

The rearrangement joins TRBV5-1 to TRBJ2-2, with no clear D. The CDR3 contains 13 residues. V lost 7 bases and J 4 bases, leaving 11 bases between the germline ends. Looked up from germline, CDR1 is SGHRS and CDR2 is YFSETQ. CDR3 in amino acids: CASAQAGTGELFF. Written as DNA, the CDR3 is TGCGCCAGCGCCCAGGCAGGCACCGGGGAGCTGTTTTTT.

There are many counts of this clonotype. The J gene is TRBJ1-1, the V gene TRBV2; D remains unclear. The CDR3 covers 14 residues. CDR1 SNHLY and CDR2 FYNNEI come from the germline V gene. V was shortened by 4 bases and J by 4 bases, with 13 bases between the two germline ends. The CDR3 nucleotides are TGTGCCAGCAGTGTCGTGACGTCGGGCACTGAAGCTTTCTTT. It is translated as CASSVVTSGTEAFF.

This chain uses TRBV6-1 with TRBJ2-7, with a tentative D call TRBD2 (5 bases). From germline, CDR1 is MNHNS and CDR2 SASEGT. CDR3 length equals 11 residues. V shed 7 bases and J shed 10 bases, with 14 bases lying between them. The CDR3 loop is CASIATRDQYF. CDR3 bases: TGTGCCAGCATCGCCACCCGGGATCAGTACTTC.

The rearrangement joins TRBV15 to TRBJ2-5; 8 bases are a match to TRBD2. Germline lookup yields CDR1 LNHNV and CDR2 YYDKDF (reference sequence). This CDR3 is built from 16 residues. The J segment lost 5 bases and the V segment lost 1 base, leaving 9 bases of the junction unmatched. The CDR3 here is CATSRGTRAGVETQYF. Written as DNA, the CDR3 is TGTGCCACCAGCAGAGGGACAAGAGCGGGGGTGGAGACCCAGTACTTC.

This clonotype was seen many times. The V call is TRBV6-1, the J call TRBJ2-7, with TRBD1 identical over 9 bases. This CDR3 comprises 14 residues. V lost 7 bases to trimming and J lost 4 bases; unmatched junction nucleotides: 8. Germline V lookup: CDR1 MNHNS, CDR2 SASEGT. For the CDR3, the DNA is TGTGCCAGCACCATGGGGGGACAGGGTTACGAGCAGTACTTC. Residues: CASTMGGQGYEQYF.

This chain uses TRBV15 with TRBJ1-2; D ambiguous. This CDR3 has 12 amino acids. Trimming took off 4 bases at V and 2 bases at J, with 5 bases between the two ends. Germline V gene data show CDR1 as LNHNV and CDR2 as YYDKDF (reference sequence). CDR3 sequence: CATSTSNYGYTF. In DNA, the CDR3 is TGTGCCACCAGCACCTCGAACTATGGCTACACCTTC.

This clonotype was picked up one time. This may come from a read error, since a much larger clone is one base off. The rearrangement links TRBV28 to TRBJ1-5; D is uncertain. The end of the DNA aligns better with TRBJ2-3, so the J call may be wrong. CDR3 length: 16 residues. Germline assignment: CDR1 MDHEN and CDR2 SYDVKM. CDR3 amino acids: CASSHPRLVSNQPQYF. The DNA of the CDR3 is TGTGCCAGCAGCCATCCCCGACTGGTTAGCAATCAGCCCCAGTATTTT.

This clonotype was recorded at least ten times. The chain employs TRBV7-2 and TRBJ2-7, with D possibly TRBD1 on 6 matching bases. Between the trimmed V and J ends, which lost 5 bases and 5 bases, there was a span of 16 bases. Germline CDR1 and CDR2: SGHTA and FQGNSA. The CDR3 contains 14 residues. The CDR3 here is CASSPLGAGDEQYF. CDR3 bases: TGTGCCAGCAGCCCCTTGGGGGCCGGGGACGAGCAGTACTTC. The complete variable domain, with remaining parts taken from reference TRBV7-2 and TRBJ2-7, reads GAGVSQSPSNKVTEKGKDVELRCDPISGHTALYWYRQSLGQGLEFLIYFQGNSAPDKSGLPSDRFSAERTGGSVSTLTIQRTQQEDSAVYLCASSPLGAGDEQYFGPGTRLTVT.

This clonotype was counted at least ten times. This chain uses TRBV6-4 with TRBJ2-2; 14 positions match TRBD2. The CDR3 covers 19 residues. Unmatched junction bases numbered 11, after V lost 6 bases and J lost 2 bases. Per germline, CDR1 MRHNA and CDR2 SNTAGT. The CDR3 loop reads CASRPGGLAGAYNTGELFF. The CDR3 coding sequence is TGTGCCAGCAGACCCGGGGGACTAGCGGGAGCATACAACACCGGGGAGCTGTTTTTT.

Details on this clonotype: Possible read error: a much larger clone is one base away. The rearrangement links TRBV7-2 to TRBJ2-7, with 8 bases matching TRBD2. Germline CDR1 SGHTA, CDR2 FQGNSA. CDR3 length: 13 residues. The trim removed 8 bases at V and 1 base at J, leaving 4 bases unmatched. The CDR3, as DNA: TGTGCCAGCGGTAGCGGGGTATCCTACGAGCAGTACTTC. Protein product: CASGSGVSYEQYF.

This clonotype was seen repeatedly, ten times or more. The rearrangement links TRBV20-1 to TRBJ1-5; D call uncertain. CDR3 length: 13 residues. Germline V gene lookup returns CDR1 DFQATT and CDR2 SNEGSKA (reference sequence). V gave up 2 bases and J gave up 2 bases, with 7 bases separating them. The CDR3 sequence is CSARRPGNQPQHF. The CDR3 DNA reads TGCAGTGCTAGACGGCCAGGCAATCAGCCCCAGCATTTT.

The table lists this clonotype with many counts. The chain links TRBV18 to TRBJ2-7, with D unclear. The CDR3 consists of 13 residues. V lost 3 bases and J lost 6, with 12 bases in between. Germline CDR1 reads KGHSH; CDR2 reads LQKENI. CDR3 loop: CASSPTPAGEQYF. The DNA for the CDR3 is TGTGCCAGCTCACCGACACCAGCAGGCGAGCAGTACTTC. The variable domain in full, with the rest retrieved from reference TRBV18 and TRBJ2-7, is NAGVMQNPRHLVRRRGQEARLRCSPMKGHSHVYWYRQLPEEGLKFMVYLQKENIIDESGMPKERFSAEFPKEGPSILRIQQVVRGDSAAYFCASSPTPAGEQYFGPGTRLTVT.

The sample holds many counts of this clonotype. The chain has TRBV5-6 and TRBJ2-5; D assignment may be TRBD1 or TRBD2 (5 bases each). Trimming removed 2 bases from V and 7 bases from J, with 18 bases in between. CDR3 length: 15 residues. Germline V gives CDR1 SGHDT, CDR2 YYEEEE. CDR3: CASSFGTLLIRTQYF. The CDR3 DNA sequence: TGTGCCAGCAGCTTCGGGACCCTTTTGATCCGGACCCAGTACTTC.

This clonotype was found a few times. The genes are TRBV18 and TRBJ2-5; weak D call: TRBD2 (6 bases). The germline V gene has CDR1 KGHSH and CDR2 LQKENI. Trimming took off 2 bases at V and 2 bases at J, with 15 bases between the two ends. This CDR3 is 16 amino acids long. The CDR3 DNA reads TGTGCCAGCTCACCAGTAGCGGACACAACACAAGAGACCCAGTACTTC. It specifies CASSPVADTTQETQYF.